The entry that follows covers one T cell receptor (beta chain) sequence. Its antigen is unidentified. With 60 Vbeta and 13 Jbeta primers, the PCR was carried out. Sequenced by immunoSEQ multiplex PCR; TCRdb stores in-frame clones only, minus some. Of 150,000 to 180,000 clones listed, approximately 80% are singletons. This CDR3 contains 18 residues. Germline CDR1 is MNHEY and CDR2 is SMNVEV (reference sequence). V was pared by 5 bases and J by 2 bases, with 10 bases of the junction left unmatched. This sample stems from a study of cytomegalovirus exposure and HLA in healthy donors. Whole-study results and caveats: It was fewer than 200 TCR beta chains that were listed as cytomegalovirus-associated. TCR beta chain V- and J-gene trimming was linked, in a later analysis, to a missense variant in DCLRE1C.

What was sequenced was PBMCs. The J gene is TRBJ2-6, the V gene TRBV27; 9 nucleotides agree with TRBD1. This sequence originates from a woman aged 40 to 50 in good health and CMV-seronegative. The CDR3 DNA is TGTGCCAGCAGTCCACTGGGACAGGGTCCGACTGGGGCCAACGTCCTGACTTTC. The encoded protein is CASSPLGQGPTGANVLTF.